These 7 T cell receptor beta chains share one sample of origin, sequenced in a study of T cell changes during pregnancy in multiple sclerosis. Measured with immunoSEQ multiplex PCR; TCRdb has only the in-frame clones, and not every one. There are 90,000 to 95,000 clones in the sample; around 92% occur only once, and 2.2% lies in the top ten. The input for sequencing was peripheral blood, taken in the third trimester of pregnancy. The receptors stem from a female donor with multiple sclerosis, enrolled in a pregnancy study.

The CDR3 sequence: CASSLAWGLAGTGELFF. The CDR3 DNA is TGTGCCAGCAGCTTGGCCTGGGGACTAGCGGGCACCGGGGAGCTGTTTTTT. The chain is built from TRBV5-4 and TRBJ2-2, with TRBD2 matching over 12 bases. CDR1 SGHNT and CDR2 YYREEE come from the germline V gene (reference sequence). There are 17 residues in the CDR3. The ends lost 0 bases at V and 4 bases at J; junction bases unmatched: 4.

The rearrangement joins TRBV11-2 to TRBJ2-7, with unresolved D. The germline gives CDR1 SGHAT, CDR2 FQNNGV. Trimming shortened V by 0 bases and J by 2 bases, and 11 bases separated the two germline ends. CDR3 length: 15 residues. The CDR3 DNA reads TGTGCCAGCAGCTTAGAGGCCATAGCCCCCTACGAGCAGTACTTC. Protein sequence: CASSLEAIAPYEQYF.

The chain employs TRBV7-2 and TRBJ2-7, with a possible D match to TRBD1 (6 bases). This CDR3 contains 17 residues. Trimming removed 7 bases from V and 0 bases from J, with 22 bases in between. Germline values: CDR1 SGHTA, CDR2 FQGNSA. Here the CDR3 reads CASNPHPGHESSYEQYF. The CDR3 DNA sequence: TGTGCCAGCAACCCGCATCCGGGACACGAGAGCTCCTACGAGCAGTACTTC.

The rearrangement uses TRBV25-1 and TRBJ1-1; D call uncertain. Germline-derived CDR1 and CDR2 are MGHDK and SYGVNS. V lost 9 bases and J lost 4, with 12 bases in between. CDR3 length equals 12 residues. Here the CDR3 reads CASTKGATEAFF. As DNA, the CDR3 is TGTGCCAGTACGAAGGGAGCCACTGAAGCTTTCTTT.

The V gene is TRBV7-9, the J gene TRBJ1-4; 7 positions agree with TRBD1. The CDR3 spans 16 residues. The V gene's germline CDR1 is SEHNR and CDR2 FQNEAQ (reference sequence). V was clipped by 4 bases and J by 0 bases; unmatched bases: 5. The CDR3 is CASSWDSFATNEKLFF. The CDR3 nucleotides read TGTGCCAGCAGCTGGGACAGCTTCGCAACTAATGAAAAACTGTTTTTT.

The chain combines TRBV27 with TRBJ2-2; possible D gene TRBD1, 5 bases. With 3 bases removed from V and 1 base from J, the gap between germline ends came to 12 bases. CDR1 MNHEY and CDR2 SMNVEV come from the germline V gene (reference sequence). This CDR3 has 16 residues. The CDR3: CASSFDRIMNTGELFF. The CDR3 nucleotides are TGTGCCAGCAGTTTCGACAGAATCATGAACACCGGGGAGCTGTTTTTT.

J is TRBJ1-1 and V is TRBV6-5, with D hard to call. The CDR3 covers 13 residues. Germline-derived CDR1 and CDR2 are MNHEY and SVGAGI. Trimming took 5 bases from V and 1 from J, leaving 8 bases between them. The CDR3 loop reads CASSQGGNTEAFF. In DNA form, the CDR3 reads TGTGCCAGCAGTCAAGGCGGGAACACTGAAGCTTTCTTT.